The clone carrying this T cell receptor (beta chain) has at least ten counts. The sample originates from a study of T-cell reconstitution after alpha-beta-depleted transplantation in children. CDR3 length: 14 amino acids. V lost 5 bases to trimming and J lost 8 bases, with 17 bases between them. CDR1 is SGHTA and CDR2 is FQGNSA in the germline V gene. The TCRbeta library incorporated unique molecular identifiers. From the PCR reads, TCRdb called clonotypes with MiXCR, one entry per CDR3 protein. The table records 240,000 or so distinct CDR3 sequences, 9.5% to 15% of them present only once. The V and J genes are TRBV7-2 and TRBJ2-3; the D gene is possibly TRBD1 (6 bases). The TCR sequence derives from a human donor who donated a stem cell graft to a child with acute lymphoblastic leukemia. Sequencing used PBMCs from the stem cell graft donor, obtained from the stem cell graft. CDR3 amino acids: CASSGGRGAGTQYF. For the CDR3, the DNA is TGTGCCAGCAGCGGGGGCCGAGGGGCCGGTACGCAGTATTTT.